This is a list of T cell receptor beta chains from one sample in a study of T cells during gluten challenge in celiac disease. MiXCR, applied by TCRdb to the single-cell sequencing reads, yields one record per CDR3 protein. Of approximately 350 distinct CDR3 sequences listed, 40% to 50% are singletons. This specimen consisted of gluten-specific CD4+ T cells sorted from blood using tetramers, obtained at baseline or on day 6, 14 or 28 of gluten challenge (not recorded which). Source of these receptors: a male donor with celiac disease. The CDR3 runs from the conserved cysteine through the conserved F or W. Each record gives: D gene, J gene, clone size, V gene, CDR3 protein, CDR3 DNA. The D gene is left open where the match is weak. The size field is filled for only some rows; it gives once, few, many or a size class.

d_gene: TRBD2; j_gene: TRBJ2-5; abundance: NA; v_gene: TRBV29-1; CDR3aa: CSVSQGLGAETQYF; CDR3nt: TGCAGCGTCAGCCAGGGACTAGGTGCTGAGACCCAGTACTTC
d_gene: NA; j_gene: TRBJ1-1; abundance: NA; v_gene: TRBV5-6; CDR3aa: CASSLLQGHEAFF; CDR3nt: TGTGCCAGCAGCCTTCTACAGGGTCATGAAGCTTTCTTT
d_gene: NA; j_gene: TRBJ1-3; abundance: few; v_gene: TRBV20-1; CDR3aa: CSARSNREVGNTIYF; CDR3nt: TGCAGTGCTAGAAGTAACAGGGAGGTTGGAAACACCATATATTTT
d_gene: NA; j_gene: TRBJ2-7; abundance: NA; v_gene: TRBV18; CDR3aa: CASSPTLYEQYF; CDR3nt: TGTGCCAGCTCACCGACACTTTACGAGCAGTACTTC
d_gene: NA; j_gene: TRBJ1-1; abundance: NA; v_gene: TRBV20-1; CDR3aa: CSASKQWNTEAFF; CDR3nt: TGCAGTGCTAGTAAACAGTGGAACACTGAAGCTTTCTTT
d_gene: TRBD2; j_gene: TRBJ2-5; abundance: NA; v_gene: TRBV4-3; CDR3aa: CASSQGLAGVSETQYF; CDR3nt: TGCGCCAGCAGCCAAGGCCTAGCGGGAGTGTCAGAGACCCAGTACTTC
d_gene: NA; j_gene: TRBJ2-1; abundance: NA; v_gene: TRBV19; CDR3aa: CASSIMGSGSYNEQFF; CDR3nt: TGTGCCAGTAGTATCATGGGCTCGGGCTCCTACAATGAGCAGTTCTTC
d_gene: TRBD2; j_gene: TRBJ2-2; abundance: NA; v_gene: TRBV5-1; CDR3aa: CASSLAGAYTGELFF; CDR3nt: TGCGCCAGCAGCTTAGCGGGGGCCTACACCGGGGAGCTGTTTTTT
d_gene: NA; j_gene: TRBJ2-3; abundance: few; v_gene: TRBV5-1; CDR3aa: CASSWAGHIITDTQYF; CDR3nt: TGCGCCAGCAGCTGGGCGGGACACATAATCACAGATACGCAGTATTTT
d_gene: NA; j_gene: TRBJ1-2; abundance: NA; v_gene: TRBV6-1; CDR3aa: CASSEVPTWGLNYGYTF; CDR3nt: TGTGCCAGCAGTGAAGTCCCCACTTGGGGGCTTAACTATGGCTACACCTTC
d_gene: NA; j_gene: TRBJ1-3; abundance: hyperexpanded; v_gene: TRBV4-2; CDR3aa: CASSQSGGVTSGNTIYF; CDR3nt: TGTGCCAGCAGCCAATCGGGGGGGGTGACCTCTGGAAACACCATATATTTT
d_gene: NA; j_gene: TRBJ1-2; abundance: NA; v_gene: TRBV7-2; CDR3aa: CASSLAAGLPNYGYTF; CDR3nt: TGTGCCAGCAGCTTAGCGGCGGGGTTACCTAACTATGGCTACACCTTC
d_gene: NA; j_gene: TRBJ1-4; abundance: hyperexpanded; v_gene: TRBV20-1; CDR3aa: CSAGPGDEKLFF; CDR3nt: TGCAGTGCAGGCCCAGGGGATGAAAAACTGTTTTTT
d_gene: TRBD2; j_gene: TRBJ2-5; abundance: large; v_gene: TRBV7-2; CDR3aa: CASSLRAGDGGTQYF; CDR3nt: TGTGCCAGCAGCTTACGGGCGGGAGATGGGGGGACCCAGTACTTC
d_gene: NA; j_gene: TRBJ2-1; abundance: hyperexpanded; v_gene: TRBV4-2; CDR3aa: CASSQVNRAVEQFF; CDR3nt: TGTGCCAGCAGCCAAGTTAACAGGGCGGTTGAGCAGTTCTTC
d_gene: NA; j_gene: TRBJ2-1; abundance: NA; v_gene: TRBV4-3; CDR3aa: CASSRLTGPTGNEQFF; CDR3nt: TGCGCCAGCAGCCGACTCACGGGACCCACTGGGAATGAGCAGTTCTTC
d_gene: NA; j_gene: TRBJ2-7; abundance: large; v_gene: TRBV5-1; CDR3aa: CASSLRSGVLPPYEQYF; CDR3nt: TGCGCCAGCAGCTTGAGGAGTGGGGTTTTGCCCCCCTACGAGCAGTACTTC
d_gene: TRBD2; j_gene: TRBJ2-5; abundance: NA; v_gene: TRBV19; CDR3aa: CASTPGLAGGTDRQTQYF; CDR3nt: TGTGCCAGTACTCCCGGACTAGCGGGGGGAACGGATAGGCAGACCCAGTACTTC
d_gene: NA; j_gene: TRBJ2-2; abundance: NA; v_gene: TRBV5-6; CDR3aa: CASSFGTTGELFF; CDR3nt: TGTGCCAGCAGCTTTGGGACCACCGGGGAGCTGTTTTTT
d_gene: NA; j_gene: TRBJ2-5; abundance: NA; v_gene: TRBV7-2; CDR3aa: CASSFAIIGGGETQYF; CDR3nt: TGTGCCAGCAGCTTTGCCATAATAGGCGGCGGCGAGACCCAGTACTTC
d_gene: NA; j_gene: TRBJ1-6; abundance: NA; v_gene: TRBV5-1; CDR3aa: CASSSSDKWRSNSPLHF; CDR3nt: TGCGCCAGCAGCTCCTCCGACAAGTGGCGATCTAATTCACCCCTCCACTTT
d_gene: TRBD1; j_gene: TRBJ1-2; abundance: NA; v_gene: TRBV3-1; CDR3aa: CASSQGQGGYTF; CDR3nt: TGTGCCAGCAGCCAAGGACAGGGAGGCTACACCTTC